This T cell receptor (beta chain) was recorded in a study of early T cells in non-severe SARS-CoV-2 infection. For the study at large: The chains were unpaired, and the sequenced material was bulk RNA from unsorted whole blood.

TCRdb reprocessed the 5' RACE reads via MiXCR and lists one record per CDR3 protein. This table has about 97,000 distinct CDR3 sequences, 10% to 15% appearing once. Germline V gene lookup returns CDR1 MNHEY and CDR2 SMNVEV (reference sequence). V lost 6 bases and J lost 4, with 13 bases in between. The CDR3 contains 14 residues. This clonotype was obtained from an adult who was a healthcare worker with PCR-confirmed SARS-CoV-2 infection or an uninfected control (not recorded which). The rearrangement uses TRBV27 and TRBJ2-1; possibly TRBD2 for D (5 bases). The sample was whole blood. The CDR3 DNA reads TGTGCCAGCAGGAGTTGGAGGCAATACAATGAGCAGTTCTTC. Translation gives CASRSWRQYNEQFF.